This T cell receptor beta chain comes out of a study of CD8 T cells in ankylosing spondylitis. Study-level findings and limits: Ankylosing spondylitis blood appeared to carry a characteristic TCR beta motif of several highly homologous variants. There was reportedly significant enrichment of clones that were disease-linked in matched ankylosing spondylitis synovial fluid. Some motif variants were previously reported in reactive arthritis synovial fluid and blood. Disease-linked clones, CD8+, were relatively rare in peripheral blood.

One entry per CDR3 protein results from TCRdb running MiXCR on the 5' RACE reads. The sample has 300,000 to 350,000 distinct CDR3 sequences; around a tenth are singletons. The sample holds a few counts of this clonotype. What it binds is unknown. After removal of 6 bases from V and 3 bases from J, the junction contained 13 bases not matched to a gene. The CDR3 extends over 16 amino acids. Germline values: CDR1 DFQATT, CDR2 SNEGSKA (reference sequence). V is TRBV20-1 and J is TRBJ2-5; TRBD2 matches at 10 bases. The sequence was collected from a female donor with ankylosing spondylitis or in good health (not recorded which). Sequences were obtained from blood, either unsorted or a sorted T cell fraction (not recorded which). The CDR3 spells CSALPGLADRKETQYF. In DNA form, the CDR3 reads TGCAGTGCCCTCCCTGGACTAGCGGACCGAAAAGAGACCCAGTACTTC.